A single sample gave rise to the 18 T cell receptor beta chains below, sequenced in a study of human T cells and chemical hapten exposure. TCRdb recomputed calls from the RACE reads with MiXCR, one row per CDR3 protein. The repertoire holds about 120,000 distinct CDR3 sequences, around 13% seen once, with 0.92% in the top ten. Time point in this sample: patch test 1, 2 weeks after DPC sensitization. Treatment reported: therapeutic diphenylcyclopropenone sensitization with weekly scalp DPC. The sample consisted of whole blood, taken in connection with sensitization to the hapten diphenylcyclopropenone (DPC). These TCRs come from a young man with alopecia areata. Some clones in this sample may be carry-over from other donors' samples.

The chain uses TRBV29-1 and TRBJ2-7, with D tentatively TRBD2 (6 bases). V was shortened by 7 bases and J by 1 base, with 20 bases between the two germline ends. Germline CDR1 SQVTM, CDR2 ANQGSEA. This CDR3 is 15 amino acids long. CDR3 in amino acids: CSARSSLGLSYEQYF. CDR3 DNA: TGCAGCGCTCGGAGTAGCCTGGGACTTTCCTACGAGCAGTACTTC.

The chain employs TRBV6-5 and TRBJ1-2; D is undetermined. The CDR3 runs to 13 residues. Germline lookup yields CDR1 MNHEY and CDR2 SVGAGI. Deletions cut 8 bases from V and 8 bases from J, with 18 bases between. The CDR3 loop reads CASRRGGDRGYTF. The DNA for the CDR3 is TGTGCCAGCCGTCGCGGTGGGGATCGCGGCTACACCTTC.

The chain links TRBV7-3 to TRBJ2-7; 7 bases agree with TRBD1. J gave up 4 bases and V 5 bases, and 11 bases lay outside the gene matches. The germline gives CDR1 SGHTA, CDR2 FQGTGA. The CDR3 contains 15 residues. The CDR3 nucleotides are TGTGCCAGCAGCGAAGCCCCAGGGGGTAAATACGAGCAGTACTTC. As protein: CASSEAPGGKYEQYF.

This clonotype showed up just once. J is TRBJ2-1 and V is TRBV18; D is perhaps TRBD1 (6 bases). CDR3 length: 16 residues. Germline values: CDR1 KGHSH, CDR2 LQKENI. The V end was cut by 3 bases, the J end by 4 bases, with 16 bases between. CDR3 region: CASSPPYRALYNEQFF. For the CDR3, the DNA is TGTGCCAGCTCACCTCCTTACAGGGCCCTTTACAATGAGCAGTTCTTC.

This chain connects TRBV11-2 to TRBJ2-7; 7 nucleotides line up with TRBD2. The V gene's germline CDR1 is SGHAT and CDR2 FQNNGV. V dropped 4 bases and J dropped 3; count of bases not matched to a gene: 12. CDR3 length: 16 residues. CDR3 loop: CASSSPQRGGIYEQYF. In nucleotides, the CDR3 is TGTGCCAGCAGCTCACCCCAGCGGGGAGGGATCTACGAGCAGTACTTC. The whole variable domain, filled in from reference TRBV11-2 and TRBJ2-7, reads EAGVAQSPRYKIIEKRQSVAFWCNPISGHATLYWYQQILGQGPKLLIQFQNNGVVDDSQLPKDRFSAERLKGVDSTLKIQPAKLEDSAVYLCASSSPQRGGIYEQYFGPGTRLTVT.

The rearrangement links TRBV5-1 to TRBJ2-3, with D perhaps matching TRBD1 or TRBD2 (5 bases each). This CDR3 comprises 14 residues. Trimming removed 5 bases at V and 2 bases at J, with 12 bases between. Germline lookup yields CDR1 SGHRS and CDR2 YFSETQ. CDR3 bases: TGCGCCAGCAGGATAGGGACCAACACAGATACGCAGTATTTT. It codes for CASRIGTNTDTQYF.

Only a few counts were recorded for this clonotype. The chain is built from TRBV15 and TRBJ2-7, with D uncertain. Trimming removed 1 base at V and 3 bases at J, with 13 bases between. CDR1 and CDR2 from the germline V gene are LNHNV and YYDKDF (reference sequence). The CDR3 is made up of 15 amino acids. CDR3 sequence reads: CATSRVSGLFYEQYF. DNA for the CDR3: TGTGCCACCAGCAGAGTATCGGGCCTCTTCTACGAGCAGTACTTC.

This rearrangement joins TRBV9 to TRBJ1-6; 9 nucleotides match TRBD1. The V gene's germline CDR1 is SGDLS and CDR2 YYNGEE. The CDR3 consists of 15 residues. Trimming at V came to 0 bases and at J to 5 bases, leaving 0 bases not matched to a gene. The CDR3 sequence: CASSVGTGDNSPLHF. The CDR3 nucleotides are TGTGCCAGCAGCGTAGGGACAGGGGATAATTCACCCCTCCACTTT.

CDR3 sequence reads: CASSTPRRLGETQYF. CDR3 coding DNA: TGTGCCAGCAGCACCCCCCGGAGGTTAGGGGAGACCCAGTACTTC. The chain links TRBV7-9 to TRBJ2-5; tentative D call: TRBD2 (5 bases). V gave up 5 bases and J gave up 5 bases, with 18 bases separating them. The CDR3 is made up of 15 amino acids. CDR1 is SEHNR and CDR2 is FQNEAQ in the germline V gene (reference sequence).

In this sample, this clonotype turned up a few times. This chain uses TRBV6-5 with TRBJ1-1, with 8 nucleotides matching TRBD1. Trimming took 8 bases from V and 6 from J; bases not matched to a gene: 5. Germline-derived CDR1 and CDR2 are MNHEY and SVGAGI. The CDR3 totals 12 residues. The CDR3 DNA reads TGTGCCAGCGACAGGGGAAGGCCTGAAGCTTTCTTT. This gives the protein CASDRGRPEAFF.

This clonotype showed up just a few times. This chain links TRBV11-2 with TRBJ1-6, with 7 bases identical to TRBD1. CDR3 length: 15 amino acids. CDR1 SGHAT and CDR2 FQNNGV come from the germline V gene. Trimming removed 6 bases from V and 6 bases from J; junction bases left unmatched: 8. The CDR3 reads CASSKTGTANSPLHF. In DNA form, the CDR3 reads TGTGCCAGCAGTAAGACCGGGACAGCTAATTCACCCCTCCACTTT. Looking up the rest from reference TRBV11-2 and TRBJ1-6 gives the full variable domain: EAGVAQSPRYKIIEKRQSVAFWCNPISGHATLYWYQQILGQGPKLLIQFQNNGVVDDSQLPKDRFSAERLKGVDSTLKIQPAKLEDSAVYLCASSKTGTANSPLHFGNGTRLTVT.

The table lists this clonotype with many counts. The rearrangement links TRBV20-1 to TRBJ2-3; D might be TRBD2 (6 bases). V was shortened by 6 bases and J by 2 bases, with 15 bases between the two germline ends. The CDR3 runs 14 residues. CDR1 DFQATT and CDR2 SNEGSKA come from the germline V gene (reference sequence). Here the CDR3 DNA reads TGCAGTGCAAGGGACTTACCCTCCACAGATACGCAGTATTTT. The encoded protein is CSARDLPSTDTQYF.

In DNA, the CDR3 is TGTGCCAGCAGCATTTCAGCGAGCACTGAAGCTTTCTTT. Its translation is CASSISASTEAFF. The chain links TRBV9 to TRBJ1-1; no reliable D call. V was trimmed by 4 bases and J by 4 bases, leaving 11 bases between them. There are 13 residues in the CDR3. Germline CDR1 SGDLS, CDR2 YYNGEE.

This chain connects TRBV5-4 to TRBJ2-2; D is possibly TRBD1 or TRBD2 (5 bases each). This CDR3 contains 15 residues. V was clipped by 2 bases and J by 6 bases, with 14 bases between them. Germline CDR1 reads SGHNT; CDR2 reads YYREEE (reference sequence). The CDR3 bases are TGTGCCAGCAGCTTTCCCGGGACCCTGGCCGGGGAGCTGTTTTTT. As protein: CASSFPGTLAGELFF. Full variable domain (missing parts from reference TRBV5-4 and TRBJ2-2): ETGVTQSPTHLIKTRGQQVTLRCSSQSGHNTVSWYQQALGQGPQFIFQYYREEENGRGNFPPRFSGLQFPNYSSELNVNALELDDSALYLCASSFPGTLAGELFFGEGSRLTVL.

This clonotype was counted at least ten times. The CDR3 nucleotides are TGTGCCACCAACACAGGGTGGAGTGAGCAGTTCTTC. Translated, it gives CATNTGWSEQFF. The chain couples TRBV24-1 to TRBJ2-1, with D tentatively TRBD1 (6 bases). CDR3 size: 12 residues. With 8 bases removed from V and 9 bases from J, the gap between germline ends came to 13 bases. The germline CDR1 and CDR2 sequences are KGHDR and SFDVKD.

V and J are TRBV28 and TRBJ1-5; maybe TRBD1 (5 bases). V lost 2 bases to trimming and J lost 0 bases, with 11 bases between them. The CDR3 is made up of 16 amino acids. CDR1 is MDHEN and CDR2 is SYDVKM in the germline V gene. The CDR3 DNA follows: TGTGCCAGCAGTTTAAGGGGACCTTATAGCAATCAGCCCCAGCATTTT. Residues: CASSLRGPYSNQPQHF.

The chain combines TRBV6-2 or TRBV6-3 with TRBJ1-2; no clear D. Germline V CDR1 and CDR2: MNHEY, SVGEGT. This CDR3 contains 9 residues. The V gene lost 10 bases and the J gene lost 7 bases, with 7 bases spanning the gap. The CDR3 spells CATQCGYTF. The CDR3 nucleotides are TGTGCCACTCAATGTGGCTACACCTTC.

The CDR3 loop reads CASSVGSLQGNTEAFF. The DNA of the CDR3 is TGTGCCAGCAGCGTAGGTAGTCTTCAGGGGAACACTGAAGCTTTCTTT. This chain connects TRBV9 to TRBJ1-1, with D perhaps TRBD1 (5 bases). The CDR3 sequence is 16 residues long. CDR1 is SGDLS, CDR2 YYNGEE, per germline. Trimming left V 0 bases short and J 1 base short, with 13 bases between.